This TCR beta chain was sequenced during a study of blood T cell repertoires in COVID-19. Libraries were prepared by immunoSEQ multiplex PCR; TCRdb keeps only in-frame clonotypes and omits some of them. The table includes 80,000 to 85,000 clones, 80% to 90% detected once. In germline, CDR1 is MNHEY, CDR2 SMNVEV (reference sequence). V was shortened by 3 bases and J by 7 bases, with 12 bases between the two germline ends. CDR3 size: 13 residues. Source material: peripheral blood. This chain links TRBV27 with TRBJ1-1; D is unresolved. This clonotype originated in a woman of 80 years or more with acute or convalescent COVID-19. The CDR3 reads CASSFGSGFEAFF. CDR3 DNA sequence: TGTGCCAGCAGTTTCGGTTCGGGTTTTGAAGCTTTCTTT.